This T cell receptor (beta chain) was sequenced in a study of blood T cell repertoires in COVID-19. Libraries were prepared by immunoSEQ multiplex PCR; TCRdb keeps only in-frame clonotypes and omits some of them. Seen here are 140,000 or so clones, about nine tenths observed once, and the top ten hold about two fifths. Sequences were obtained from peripheral blood. The sequence was obtained from a man aged 50 or older who had recovered from COVID-19.

The DNA of the CDR3 is TGTGCCAGCAATTTGGTAGCGGGGGGTTACGAGCAGTACTTC. Translating gives CASNLVAGGYEQYF. The chain employs TRBV11-2 and TRBJ2-7; 10 bases map to TRBD2. The germline V gene has CDR1 SGHAT and CDR2 FQNNGV. The length of the CDR3 is 14 residues. Trimming removed 7 bases from V and 4 bases from J; junction bases left unmatched: 7.